This TCR beta chain came from a study of chemoradiotherapy in HPV16-positive cancers. On the study more broadly: Candidate HPV-specific T-cell clones and common TCR motifs came from functional assays in a couple of HPV16-positive patients. Study conclusions and caveats: Non-HPV-specific T cells did not expand in tumors during treatment, whereas candidate HPV-specific clones and E7-related motifs did.

Trimming took off 3 bases at V and 2 bases at J, with 8 bases between the two ends. This CDR3 comprises 13 residues. CDR1 is LNHNV and CDR2 is YYDKDF in the germline V gene (reference sequence). Concerning this clone: Its antigen is not known.

Sequencing was performed with immunoSEQ multiplex PCR; in TCRdb, only in-frame clones are kept and a portion is missing. The sample includes 17,000 or so clones, around 70% of them seen just once. This TCR was recovered from a human donor with HPV-associated anogenital cancer. This specimen consisted of tumor tissue, obtained from a patient who underwent chemoradiotherapy. The V call is TRBV15, the J call TRBJ2-7, with D perhaps matching TRBD1 (6 bases). CDR3 residues: CATSSGTTYEQYF. CDR3 DNA sequence: TGTGCCACCAGCAGCGGGACAACCTACGAGCAGTACTTC.